The source of this T cell receptor beta chain is a study of beta chain features in type 1 diabetes. In this sample, this clone turned up a few times. What it recognizes is unknown. V shed 5 bases and J shed 1 base, with 8 bases lying between them. From germline, CDR1 is SGHTA and CDR2 FQGNSA. The CDR3 extends over 13 amino acids. By way of CD45RO/CCR7/CD25/CD127/CD95/CD27, the CD4+ regulatory, stem cell-like memory, central memory and naive cells were sorted. Study-wide results and limits: Amplification by PCR could prefer shorter templates, with the same effect in patients and controls. Cells with high TCR expression could be over-represented when cDNA is sequenced. Naive, central memory and Treg TCRB repertoires seemed to resemble each other more closely in patients than they did in healthy donors. Shortening of TCRB CDR3s, moderate but significant, appeared in all four CD4+ subsets of Type 1 diabetes patients.

The isolated RNA, all of it, was reverse transcribed, so expressed TCRB transcripts were what got sequenced. TCRdb's copy holds only in-frame clones and misses some; the assay was immunoSEQ multiplex PCR. The table shows about 160,000 clones, with about 10% occurring only once. Sequenced material: central memory CD4+ T cells from blood. The V gene is TRBV7-2, the J gene TRBJ1-1, with D possibly being TRBD1 (5 bases). This TCR came from a woman under 40 with type 1 diabetes. CDR3 nucleotide sequence: TGTGCCAGCAGCGGCGACAGGAACACTGAAGCTTTCTTT. Residues: CASSGDRNTEAFF.